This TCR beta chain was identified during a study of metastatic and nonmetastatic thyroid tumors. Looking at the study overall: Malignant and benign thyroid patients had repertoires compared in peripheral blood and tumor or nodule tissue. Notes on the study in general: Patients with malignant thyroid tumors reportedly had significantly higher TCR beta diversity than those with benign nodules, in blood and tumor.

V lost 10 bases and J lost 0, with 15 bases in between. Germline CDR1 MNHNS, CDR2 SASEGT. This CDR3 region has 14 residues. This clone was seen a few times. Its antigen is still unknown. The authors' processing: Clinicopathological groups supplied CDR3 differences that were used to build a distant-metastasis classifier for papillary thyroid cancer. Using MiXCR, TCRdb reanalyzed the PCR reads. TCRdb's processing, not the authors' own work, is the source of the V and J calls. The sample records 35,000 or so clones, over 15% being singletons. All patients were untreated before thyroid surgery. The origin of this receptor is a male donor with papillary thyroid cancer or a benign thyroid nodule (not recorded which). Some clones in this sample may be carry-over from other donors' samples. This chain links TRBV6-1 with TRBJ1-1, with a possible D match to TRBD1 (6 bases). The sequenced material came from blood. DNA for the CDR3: TGTGCCATATTGGTGGGGGCCTTGAACACTGAAGCTTTCTTT. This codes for CAILVGALNTEAFF.